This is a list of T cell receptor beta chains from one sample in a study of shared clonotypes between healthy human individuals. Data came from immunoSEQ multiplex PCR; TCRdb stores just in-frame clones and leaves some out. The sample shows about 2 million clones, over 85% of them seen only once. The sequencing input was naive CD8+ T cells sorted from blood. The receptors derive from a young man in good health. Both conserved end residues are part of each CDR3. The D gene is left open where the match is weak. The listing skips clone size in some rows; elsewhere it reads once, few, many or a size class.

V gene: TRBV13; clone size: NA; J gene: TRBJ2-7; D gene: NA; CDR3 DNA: TGTGCCAGCAGCTTAGACCGAGACCCCTACGAGCAGTACTTC; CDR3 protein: CASSLDRDPYEQYF
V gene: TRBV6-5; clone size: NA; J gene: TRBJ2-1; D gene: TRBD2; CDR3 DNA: TGTGCCAGCACTGGCGGGGGGGGCTCCTACAATGAGCAGTTCTTC; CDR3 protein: CASTGGGGSYNEQFF
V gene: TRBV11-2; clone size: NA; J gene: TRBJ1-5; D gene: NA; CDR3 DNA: TGTGCCAGCAGCCCGGGAGGTGATCGCAATCAGCCCCAGCATTTT; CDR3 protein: CASSPGGDRNQPQHF
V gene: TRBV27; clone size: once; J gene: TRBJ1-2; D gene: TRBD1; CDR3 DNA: TGTGCCAGCAGTTCACTTCTTGGGACAGGGCCCTTAGATGGCTACACCTTC; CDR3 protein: CASSSLLGTGPLDGYTF
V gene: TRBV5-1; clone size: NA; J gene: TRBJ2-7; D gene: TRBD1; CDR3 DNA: TGCGCCAGCAGCCTTGGGACAGAGTTCTACGAGCAGTACTTC; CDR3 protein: CASSLGTEFYEQYF
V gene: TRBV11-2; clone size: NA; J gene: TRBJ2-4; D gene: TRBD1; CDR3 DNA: TGTGCCAGCTCCGGACAGGGAGTACACATTCAGTACTTC; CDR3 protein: CASSGQGVHIQYF
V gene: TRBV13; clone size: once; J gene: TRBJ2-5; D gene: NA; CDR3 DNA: TGTGCCAGCAGCTTAGGGGCAGGGCCCCAAGAGACCCAGTACTTC; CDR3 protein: CASSLGAGPQETQYF
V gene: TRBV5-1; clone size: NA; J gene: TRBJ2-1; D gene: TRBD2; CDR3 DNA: TGCGCCAGCAGCCGGACTAGCGGGGGTTTCTACAATGAGCAGTTCTTC; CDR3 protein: CASSRTSGGFYNEQFF
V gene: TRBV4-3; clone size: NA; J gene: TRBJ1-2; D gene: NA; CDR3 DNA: TGCGCCAGCAGCGATAACCTCTATGGCTACACCTTC; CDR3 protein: CASSDNLYGYTF
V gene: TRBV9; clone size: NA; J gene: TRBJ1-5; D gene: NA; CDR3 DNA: TGTGCCAGCAGCCCCGGCGGTGGACAGCCCCAGCATTTT; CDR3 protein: CASSPGGGQPQHF
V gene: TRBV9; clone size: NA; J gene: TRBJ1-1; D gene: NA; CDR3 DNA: TGTGCCAGCAGCGTAAGGGCGGGGGACACTGAAGCTTTCTTT; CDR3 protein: CASSVRAGDTEAFF
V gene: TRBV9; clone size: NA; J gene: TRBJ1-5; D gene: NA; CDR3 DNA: TGTGCCAGCAGCGCGCCAGACACACCGAGAACTAGTCAGCCCCAGCATTTT; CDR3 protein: CASSAPDTPRTSQPQHF
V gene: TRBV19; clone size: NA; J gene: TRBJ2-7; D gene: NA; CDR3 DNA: TGTGCCAGTAGTCCCGGTAGCCTCGAGCAGTACTTC; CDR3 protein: CASSPGSLEQYF
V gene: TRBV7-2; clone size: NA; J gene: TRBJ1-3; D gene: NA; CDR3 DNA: TGTGCCAGCAGCTTAGCGTTTGGGGGCTCTGGAAACACCATATATTTT; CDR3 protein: CASSLAFGGSGNTIYF
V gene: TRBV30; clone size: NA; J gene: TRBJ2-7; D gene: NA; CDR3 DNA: TGTGCCTGGATAAGGGGATACTACGAGCAGTACTTC; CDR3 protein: CAWIRGYYEQYF
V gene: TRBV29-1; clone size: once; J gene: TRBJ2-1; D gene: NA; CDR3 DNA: TGCAGCGTTGTCCCGACGGGGGACAATGAGCAGTTCTTC; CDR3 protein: CSVVPTGDNEQFF
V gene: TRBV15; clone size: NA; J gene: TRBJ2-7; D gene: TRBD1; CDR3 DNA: TGTGCCACCAGCAGCCTGACAGGGGGCGGAGAGCAGTACTTC; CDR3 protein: CATSSLTGGGEQYF
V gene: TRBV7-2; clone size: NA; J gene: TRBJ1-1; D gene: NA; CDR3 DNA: TGTGCCAGCAGCTTCGGAGGGAACACTGAAGCTTTCTTT; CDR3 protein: CASSFGGNTEAFF
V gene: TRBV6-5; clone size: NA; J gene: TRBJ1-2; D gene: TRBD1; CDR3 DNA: TGTGCCAGCAGTCCGACAGGGCCCTTCTATGGCTACACCTTC; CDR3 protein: CASSPTGPFYGYTF
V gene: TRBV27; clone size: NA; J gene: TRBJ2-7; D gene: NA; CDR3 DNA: TGTGCCAGCAGTTATTCGTCGGGACATCAGCCCTACGAGCAGTACTTC; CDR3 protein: CASSYSSGHQPYEQYF
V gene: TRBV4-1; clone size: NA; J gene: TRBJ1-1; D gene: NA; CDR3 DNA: TGCGCCAGCAGCCCCCAGGGGAACACTGAAGCTTTCTTT; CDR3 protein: CASSPQGNTEAFF
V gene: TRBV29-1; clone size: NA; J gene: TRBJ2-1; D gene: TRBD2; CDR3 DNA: TGCAGCGCGTCGACAGACCCAGGGACTAGCGGGAAAGGGTCCTACAATGAGCAGTTCTTC; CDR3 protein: CSASTDPGTSGKGSYNEQFF
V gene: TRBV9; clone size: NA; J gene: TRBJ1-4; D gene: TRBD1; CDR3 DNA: TGTGCCAGCAGCGGCGGTAACCGGGACAGGGAGAATGCTAATGAAAAACTGTTTTTT; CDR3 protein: CASSGGNRDRENANEKLFF
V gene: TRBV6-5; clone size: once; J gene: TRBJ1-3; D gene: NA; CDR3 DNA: TGTGCCAGCAGTGTTGACAGGACTAGTGGAAACACCATATATTTT; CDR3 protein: CASSVDRTSGNTIYF
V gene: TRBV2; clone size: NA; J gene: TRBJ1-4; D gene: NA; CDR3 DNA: TGTGCCAGCAGTGCAGGGGCAGGGGAAAAACTGTTTTTT; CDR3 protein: CASSAGAGEKLFF
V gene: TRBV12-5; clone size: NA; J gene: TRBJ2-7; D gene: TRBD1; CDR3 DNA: TGTGCTAGTGGTTCAGGGGGCAACGAGCAGTACTTC; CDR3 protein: CASGSGGNEQYF
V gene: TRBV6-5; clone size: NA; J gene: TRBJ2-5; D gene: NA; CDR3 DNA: TGTGCCAGCGGCCCGGGAGAATCGAAAGAGACCCAGTACTTC; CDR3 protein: CASGPGESKETQYF
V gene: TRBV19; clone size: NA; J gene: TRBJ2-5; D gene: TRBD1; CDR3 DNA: TGTGCCAGTAGTACGACAGGGGGCAGGGAGACCCAGTACTTC; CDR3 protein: CASSTTGGRETQYF
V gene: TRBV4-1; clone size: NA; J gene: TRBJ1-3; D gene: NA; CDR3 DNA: TGCGCCAGCAGCCATCTAGGGCAAGGAAACACCATATATTTT; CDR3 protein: CASSHLGQGNTIYF
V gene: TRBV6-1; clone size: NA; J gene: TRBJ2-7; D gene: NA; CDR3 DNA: TGTGCCAGCAGTGAAGGGGGCCTCTACTACGAGCAGTACTTC; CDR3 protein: CASSEGGLYYEQYF
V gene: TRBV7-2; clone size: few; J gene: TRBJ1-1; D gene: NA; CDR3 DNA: TGTGCCAGCAGCTCCCCTGGACAGCACACTGAAGCTTTCTTT; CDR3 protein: CASSSPGQHTEAFF
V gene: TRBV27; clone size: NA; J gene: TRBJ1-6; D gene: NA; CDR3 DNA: TGTGCCAGCACCTTTTACGGACAGAGGAATTCACCCCTCCACTTT; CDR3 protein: CASTFYGQRNSPLHF
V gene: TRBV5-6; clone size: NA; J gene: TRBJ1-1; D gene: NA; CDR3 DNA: TGTGCCAGCAGCTTGGGGGGTCCCTCTGAAGCTTTCTTT; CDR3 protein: CASSLGGPSEAFF
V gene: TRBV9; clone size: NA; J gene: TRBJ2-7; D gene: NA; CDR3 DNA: TGTGCCAGCAGCGTAGGGGATGTCGGCGAGCAGTACTTC; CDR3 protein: CASSVGDVGEQYF
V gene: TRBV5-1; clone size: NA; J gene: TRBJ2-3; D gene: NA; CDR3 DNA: TGCGCCAGCACGGGGCAGGGAGGAGATACGCAGTATTTT; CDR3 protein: CASTGQGGDTQYF
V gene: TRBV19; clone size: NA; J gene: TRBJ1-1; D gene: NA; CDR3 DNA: TGTGCCAGTAGTTGGGAGGGCACTGAAGCTTTCTTT; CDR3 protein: CASSWEGTEAFF
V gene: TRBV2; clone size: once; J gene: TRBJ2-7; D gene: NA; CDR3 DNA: TGTGCCAGCAGTGAATCCAGGGGTTTTTACGAGCAGTACTTC; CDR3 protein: CASSESRGFYEQYF
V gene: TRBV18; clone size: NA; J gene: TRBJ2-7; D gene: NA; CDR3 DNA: TGTGCCAGCTCGTCAACCGGGACATCGTACGAGCAGTACTTC; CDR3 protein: CASSSTGTSYEQYF
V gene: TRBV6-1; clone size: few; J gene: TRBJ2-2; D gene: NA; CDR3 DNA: TGTGCCAGCAGTGAAAGGGCAGACACCGGGGAGCTGTTTTTT; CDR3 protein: CASSERADTGELFF
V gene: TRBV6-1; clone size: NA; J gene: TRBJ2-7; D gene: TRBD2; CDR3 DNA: TGTGCCAGCAGTGAAGTAGCGGGAGGGCCAGGCGAGCAGTACTTC; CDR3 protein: CASSEVAGGPGEQYF
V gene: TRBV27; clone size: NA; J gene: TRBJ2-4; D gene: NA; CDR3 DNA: TGTGCCAGCAGTTCCAATTCAAACATTCAGTACTTC; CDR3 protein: CASSSNSNIQYF
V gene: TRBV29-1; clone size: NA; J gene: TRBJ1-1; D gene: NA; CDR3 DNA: TGCAGCGTTGTAAACGATAACACTGAAGCTTTCTTT; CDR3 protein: CSVVNDNTEAFF
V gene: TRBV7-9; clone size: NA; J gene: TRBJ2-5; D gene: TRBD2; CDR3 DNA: TGTGCCAGCAGCGCTACGGGGGTAGCGGGAGAGGAGACCCAGTACTTC; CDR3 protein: CASSATGVAGEETQYF
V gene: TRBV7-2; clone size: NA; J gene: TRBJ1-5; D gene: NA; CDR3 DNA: TGTGCCAGCAGCTTAGTGGGGGTCGGGCCCCAGCATTTT; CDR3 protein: CASSLVGVGPQHF
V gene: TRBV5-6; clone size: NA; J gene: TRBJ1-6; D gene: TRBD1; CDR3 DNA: TGTGCCAGCAGCGGGGGGGAGACAGGGTCTTCACCCCTCCACTTT; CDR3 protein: CASSGGETGSSPLHF
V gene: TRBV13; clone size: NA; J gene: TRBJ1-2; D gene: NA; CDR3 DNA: TGTGCCAGCAGCTCCCGGATGGGCTATGGCTACACCTTC; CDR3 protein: CASSSRMGYGYTF
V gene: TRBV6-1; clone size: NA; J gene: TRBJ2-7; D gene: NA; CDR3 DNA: TGTGCCAGCAGTGAAACGGGCCTAGCTGCCTACGAGCAGTACTTC; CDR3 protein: CASSETGLAAYEQYF
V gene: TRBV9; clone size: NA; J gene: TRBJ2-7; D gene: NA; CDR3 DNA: TGTGCCAGCAGCGTTACTAGCACTCCCTACGAGCAGTACTTC; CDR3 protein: CASSVTSTPYEQYF
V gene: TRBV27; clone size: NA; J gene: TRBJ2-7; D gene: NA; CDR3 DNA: TGTGCCAGCAGTATCATGATGGGTAACTACGAGCAGTACTTC; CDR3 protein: CASSIMMGNYEQYF
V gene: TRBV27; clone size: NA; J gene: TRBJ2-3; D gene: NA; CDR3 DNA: TGTGCCAGCAGTTTACACCGTACAGATACGCAGTATTTT; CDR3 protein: CASSLHRTDTQYF
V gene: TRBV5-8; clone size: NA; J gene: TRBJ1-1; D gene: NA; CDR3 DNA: TGTGCCAGCAGCTTGGTATCCGGGTTGAATGAAGCTTTCTTT; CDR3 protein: CASSLVSGLNEAFF
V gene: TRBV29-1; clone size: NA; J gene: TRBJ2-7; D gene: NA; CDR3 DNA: TGCAGCGTTGAATTGGCCGACAGGCTAACCTACGAGCAGTACTTC; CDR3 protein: CSVELADRLTYEQYF
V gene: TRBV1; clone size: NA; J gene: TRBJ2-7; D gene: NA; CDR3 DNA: TGCACCAGCAGCGGAAGGGAGATCCGGGATGCCTACGAGCAGTACTTC; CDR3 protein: CTSSGREIRDAYEQYF
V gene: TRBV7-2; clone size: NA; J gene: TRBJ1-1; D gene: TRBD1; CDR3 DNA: TGTGCCAGCGTCCAAATCCCCCCCCGCTTCAGGGGGCTGAATGAAGCTTTCTTT; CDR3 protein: CASVQIPPRFRGLNEAFF
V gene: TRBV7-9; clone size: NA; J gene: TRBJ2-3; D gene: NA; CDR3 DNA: TGTGCCAGCAGGCTCACCTCGGGAGATACGCAGTATTTT; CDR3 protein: CASRLTSGDTQYF
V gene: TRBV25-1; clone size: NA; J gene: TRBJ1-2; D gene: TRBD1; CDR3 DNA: TGTGCCAGCAGCCCAACAGGGGGCTATGGCTACACCTTC; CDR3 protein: CASSPTGGYGYTF
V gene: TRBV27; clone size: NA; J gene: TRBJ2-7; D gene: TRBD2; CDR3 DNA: TGTGCCAGCAGGGCCGGGACTAGCGGGGGGTTGGAGTACTTC; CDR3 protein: CASRAGTSGGLEYF
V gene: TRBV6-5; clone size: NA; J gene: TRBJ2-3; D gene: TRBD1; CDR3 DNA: TGTGCCAGCAGGGACAGGGCGAGGACAGATACGCAGTATTTT; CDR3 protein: CASRDRARTDTQYF